This T cell receptor beta chain was retrieved from a study of T-cell reconstitution after alpha-beta-depleted transplantation in children. J gave up 7 bases and V 3 bases, and 4 bases lay outside the gene matches. This CDR3 spans 15 amino acids. Of note for this clonotype: The antigen remains unidentified.

Study outcomes and limitations: Newly generated T cells supplied most T-cell counts and diversity one year post-transplant. It was surviving recipient T cells and thymic progenitors that gave some patients high TCRbeta diversity at day 60. There were reportedly several hundred expanded graft clones from which alpha-beta T cells came about two months after transplant.

As it was prepared, the TCRbeta library received unique molecular identifiers. TCRdb re-analysed the PCR reads in MiXCR, keeping a single row per CDR3 protein. The sample holds approximately 500,000 distinct CDR3 sequences; 25% to 30% are singletons and the top ten take about a third. This receptor was identified in a boy less than two years old with Wiskott-Aldrich syndrome, due to receive a stem cell transplant. The genes are TRBV12-3 or TRBV12-4 and TRBJ2-1, with 12 bases aligning to TRBD2. The source was PBMCs, collected before TCRalphabeta/CD19-depleted stem cell transplant. The CDR3 protein is CASSFPSGRDNEQFF. In DNA form, the CDR3 reads TGTGCCAGCAGTTTCCCTAGCGGGAGGGATAATGAGCAGTTCTTC.